The present entry profiles one T cell receptor (beta chain) with its context. Its antigen is currently unknown. Germline and junction disagree at one end, which may indicate a read error. The data were obtained in a study of T cells in lung cancer brain metastases. Study summary: Most of the roughly 20 patients had smoked, with a median of approximately 40 pack-years. Study-wide points: Preoperative corticosteroid effects on brain metastasis T cell infiltration were not controlled.

Produced via immunoSEQ multiplex PCR; TCRdb's table is partial and in-frame only. Of 1,500 to 2,500 clones in the sample, around 88% were seen once. Patients had either synchronous oligometastatic disease or delayed solitary brain metastasis recurrence. From germline, CDR1 is KGHSH and CDR2 LQKENI. There are 14 residues in the CDR3. This chain links TRBV18 with TRBJ2-7; TRBD1 might be the D (6 bases). The sequenced sample was tumor tissue from a brain metastasis. This clonotype was obtained from a woman aged 50 to 65 with non-small cell lung cancer that had spread to the brain. DNA for the CDR3: TGTGCCAGCTCGCCACTTACAGGGTCCTACGAGCAGTACTTC. Amino acid sequence: CASSPLTGSYEQYF.